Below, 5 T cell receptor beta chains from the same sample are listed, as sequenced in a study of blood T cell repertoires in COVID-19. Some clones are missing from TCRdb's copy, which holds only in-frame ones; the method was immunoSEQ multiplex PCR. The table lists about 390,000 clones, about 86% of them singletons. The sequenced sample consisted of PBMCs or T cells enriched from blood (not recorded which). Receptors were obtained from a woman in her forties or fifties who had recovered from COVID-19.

CDR3 sequence: CASSQGDFSTDTQYF. CDR3 nucleotide sequence: TGCGCCAGCAGCCAAGGCGACTTCTCCACAGATACGCAGTATTTT. The chain employs TRBV4-1 and TRBJ2-3; D ambiguous. With 1 base removed from V and 2 bases from J, the gap between germline ends came to 10 bases. The CDR3 is 15 amino acids. CDR1 and CDR2 (germline): MGHRA, YSYEKL.

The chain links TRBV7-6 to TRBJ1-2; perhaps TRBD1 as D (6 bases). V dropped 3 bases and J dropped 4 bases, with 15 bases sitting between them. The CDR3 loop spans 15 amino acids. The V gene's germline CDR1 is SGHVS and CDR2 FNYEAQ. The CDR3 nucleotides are TGTGCCAGCAGCTTGGAGACAGGCGCTATCTATGGCTACACCTTC. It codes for CASSLETGAIYGYTF.

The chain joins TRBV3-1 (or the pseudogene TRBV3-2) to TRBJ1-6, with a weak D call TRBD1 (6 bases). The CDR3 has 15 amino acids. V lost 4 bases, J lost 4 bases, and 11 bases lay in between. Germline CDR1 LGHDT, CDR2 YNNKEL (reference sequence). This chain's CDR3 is CASSPSTGYNSPLHF. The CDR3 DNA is TGTGCCAGCAGCCCTTCAACAGGGTATAATTCACCCCTCCACTTT.

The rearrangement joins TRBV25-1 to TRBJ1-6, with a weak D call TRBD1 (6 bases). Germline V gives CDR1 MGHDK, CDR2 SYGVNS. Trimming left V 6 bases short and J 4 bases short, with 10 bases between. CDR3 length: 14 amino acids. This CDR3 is CASSDTGYNSPLHF. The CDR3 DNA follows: TGTGCCAGCAGCGACACAGGGTATAATTCACCCCTCCACTTT.

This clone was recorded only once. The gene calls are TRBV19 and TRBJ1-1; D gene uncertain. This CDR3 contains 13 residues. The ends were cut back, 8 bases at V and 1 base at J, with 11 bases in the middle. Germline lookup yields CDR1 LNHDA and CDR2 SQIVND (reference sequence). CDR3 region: CASSVRENTEAFF. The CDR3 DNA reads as TGTGCCAGTTCCGTACGGGAGAACACTGAAGCTTTCTTT.